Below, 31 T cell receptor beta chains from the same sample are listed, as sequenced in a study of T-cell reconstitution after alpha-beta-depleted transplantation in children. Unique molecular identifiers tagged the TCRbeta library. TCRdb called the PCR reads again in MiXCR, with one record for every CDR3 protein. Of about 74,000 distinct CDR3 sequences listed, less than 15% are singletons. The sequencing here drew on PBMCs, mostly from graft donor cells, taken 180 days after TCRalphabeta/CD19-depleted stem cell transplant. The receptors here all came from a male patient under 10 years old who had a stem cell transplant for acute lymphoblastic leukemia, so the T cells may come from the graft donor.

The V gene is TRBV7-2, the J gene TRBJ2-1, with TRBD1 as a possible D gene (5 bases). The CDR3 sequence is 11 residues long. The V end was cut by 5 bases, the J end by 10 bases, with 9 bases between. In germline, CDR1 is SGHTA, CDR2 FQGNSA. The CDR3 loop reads CASSQGYEQFF. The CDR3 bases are TGTGCCAGCAGCCAGGGTTACGAGCAGTTCTTC. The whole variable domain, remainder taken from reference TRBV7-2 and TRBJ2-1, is GAGVSQSPSNKVTEKGKDVELRCDPISGHTALYWYRQSLGQGLEFLIYFQGNSAPDKSGLPSDRFSAERTGGSVSTLTIQRTQQEDSAVYLCASSQGYEQFFGPGTRLTVL.

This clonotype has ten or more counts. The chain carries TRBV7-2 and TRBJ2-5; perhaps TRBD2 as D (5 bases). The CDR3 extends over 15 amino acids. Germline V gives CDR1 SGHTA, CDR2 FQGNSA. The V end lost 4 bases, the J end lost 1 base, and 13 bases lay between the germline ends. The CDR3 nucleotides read TGTGCCAGCAGCTCGGACTCGATCCTCCAAGAGACCCAGTACTTC. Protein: CASSSDSILQETQYF.

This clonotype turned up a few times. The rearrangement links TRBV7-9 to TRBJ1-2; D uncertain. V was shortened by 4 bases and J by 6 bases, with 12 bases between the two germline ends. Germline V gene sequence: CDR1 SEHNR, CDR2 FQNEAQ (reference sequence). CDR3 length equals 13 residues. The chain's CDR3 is CASSWQAGNGYTF. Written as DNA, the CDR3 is TGTGCCAGCAGCTGGCAGGCGGGGAATGGCTACACCTTC.

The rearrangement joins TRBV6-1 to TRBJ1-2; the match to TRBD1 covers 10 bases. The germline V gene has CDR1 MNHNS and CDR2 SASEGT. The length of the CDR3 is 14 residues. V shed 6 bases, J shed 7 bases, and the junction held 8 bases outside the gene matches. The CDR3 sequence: CASRMTGGASGYTF. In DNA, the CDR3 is TGTGCCAGCAGAATGACAGGGGGCGCGAGTGGCTACACCTTC.

The CDR3, as DNA: TGTGCCATCAGTGATATTGGCAGCCGGAACTATGGCTACACCTTC. This encodes CAISDIGSRNYGYTF. This chain uses TRBV10-3 with TRBJ1-2, with unresolved D. The CDR3 has 15 amino acids. V was trimmed by 3 bases and J by 2 bases, leaving 13 bases between them. Germline-derived CDR1 and CDR2 are ENHRY and SYGVKD.

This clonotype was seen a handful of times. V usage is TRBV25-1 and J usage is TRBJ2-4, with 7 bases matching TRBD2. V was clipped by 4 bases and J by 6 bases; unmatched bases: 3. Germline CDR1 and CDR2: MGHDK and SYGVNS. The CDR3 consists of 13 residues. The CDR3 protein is CASSGRESNIQYF. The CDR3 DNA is TGTGCCAGCAGTGGGCGGGAGTCAAACATTCAGTACTTC.

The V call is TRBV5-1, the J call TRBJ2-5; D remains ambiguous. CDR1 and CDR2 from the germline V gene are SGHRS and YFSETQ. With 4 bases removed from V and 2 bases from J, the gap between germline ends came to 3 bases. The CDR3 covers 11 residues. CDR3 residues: CASSGQETQYF. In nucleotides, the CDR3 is TGCGCCAGCAGCGGGCAAGAGACCCAGTACTTC.

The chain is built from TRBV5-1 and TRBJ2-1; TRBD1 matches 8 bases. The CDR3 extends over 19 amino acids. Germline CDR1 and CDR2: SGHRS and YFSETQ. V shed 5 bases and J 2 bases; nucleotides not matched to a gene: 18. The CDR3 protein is CASSFVLSRGRVTYNEQFF. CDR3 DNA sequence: TGCGCCAGCAGTTTTGTGCTCTCCAGGGGGCGAGTAACCTACAATGAGCAGTTCTTC. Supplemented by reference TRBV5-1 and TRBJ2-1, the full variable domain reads KAGVTQTPRYLIKTRGQQVTLSCSPISGHRSVSWYQQTPGQGLQFLFEYFSETQRNKGNFPGRFSGRQFSNSRSEMNVSTLELGDSALYLCASSFVLSRGRVTYNEQFFGPGTRLTVL.

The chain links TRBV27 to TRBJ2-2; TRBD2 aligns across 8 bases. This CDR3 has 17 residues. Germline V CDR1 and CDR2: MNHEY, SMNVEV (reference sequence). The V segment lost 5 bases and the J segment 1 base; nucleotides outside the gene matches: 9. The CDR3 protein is CASSPPPSGRNTGELFF. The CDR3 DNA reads TGTGCCAGCAGTCCCCCCCCCAGCGGGAGGAACACCGGGGAGCTGTTTTTT.

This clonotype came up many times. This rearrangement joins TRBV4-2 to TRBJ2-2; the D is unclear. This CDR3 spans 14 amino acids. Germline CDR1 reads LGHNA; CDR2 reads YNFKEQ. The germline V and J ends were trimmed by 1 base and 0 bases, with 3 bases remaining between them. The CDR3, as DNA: TGTGCCAGCAGCCAAGGTACGAACACCGGGGAGCTGTTTTTT. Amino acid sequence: CASSQGTNTGELFF.

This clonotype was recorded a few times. In DNA form, the CDR3 reads TGTGCCAGCAGATCCGGGCCCTACACAGATACGCAGTATTTT. This sequence encodes CASRSGPYTDTQYF. The gene calls are TRBV7-9 and TRBJ2-3; D remains ambiguous. V was pared by 6 bases and J by 2 bases, with 12 bases between. Germline CDR1 SEHNR, CDR2 FQNEAQ (reference sequence). The length of the CDR3 is 14 residues. Full variable domain (remainder filled in from reference TRBV7-9 and TRBJ2-3): DTGVSQNPRHKITKRGQNVTFRCDPISEHNRLYWYRQTLGQGPEFLTYFQNEAQLEKSRLLSDRFSAERPKGSFSTLEIQRTEQGDSAMYLCASRSGPYTDTQYFGPGTRLTVL.

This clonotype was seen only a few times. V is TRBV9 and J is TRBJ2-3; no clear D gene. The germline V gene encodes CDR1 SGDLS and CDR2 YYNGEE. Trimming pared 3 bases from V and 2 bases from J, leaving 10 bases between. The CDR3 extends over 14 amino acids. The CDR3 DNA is TGTGCCAGCAGCGATGTGGGCTACACAGATACGCAGTATTTT. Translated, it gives CASSDVGYTDTQYF.

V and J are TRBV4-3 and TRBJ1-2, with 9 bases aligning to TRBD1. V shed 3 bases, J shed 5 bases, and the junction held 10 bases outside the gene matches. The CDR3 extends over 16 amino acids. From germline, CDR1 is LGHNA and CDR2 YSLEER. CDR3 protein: CASSQTTGGAGYGYTF. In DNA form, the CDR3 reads TGCGCCAGCAGCCAGACAACAGGGGGCGCAGGGTATGGCTACACCTTC.

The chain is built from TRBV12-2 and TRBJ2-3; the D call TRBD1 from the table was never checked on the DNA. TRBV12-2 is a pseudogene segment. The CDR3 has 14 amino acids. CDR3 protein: CASRPSRGGDTQYF. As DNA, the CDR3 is TGTGCAAGTCGCCCTTCGAGGGGGGGAGATACGCAGTATTTT.

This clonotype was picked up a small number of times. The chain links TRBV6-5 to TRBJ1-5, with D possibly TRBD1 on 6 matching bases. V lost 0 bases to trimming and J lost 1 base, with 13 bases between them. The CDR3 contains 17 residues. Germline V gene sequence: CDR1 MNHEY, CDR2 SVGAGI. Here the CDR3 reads CASSYSGGERSNQPQHF. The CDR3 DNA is TGTGCCAGCAGTTACTCAGGGGGTGAAAGGAGCAATCAGCCCCAGCATTTT.

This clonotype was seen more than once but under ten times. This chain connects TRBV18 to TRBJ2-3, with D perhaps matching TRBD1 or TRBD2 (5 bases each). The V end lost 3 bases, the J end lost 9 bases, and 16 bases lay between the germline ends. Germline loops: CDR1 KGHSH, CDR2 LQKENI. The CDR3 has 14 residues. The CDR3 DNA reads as TGTGCCAGCTCACCCCTGGGGACCTCCCCCACGCAGTATTTT. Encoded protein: CASSPLGTSPTQYF.

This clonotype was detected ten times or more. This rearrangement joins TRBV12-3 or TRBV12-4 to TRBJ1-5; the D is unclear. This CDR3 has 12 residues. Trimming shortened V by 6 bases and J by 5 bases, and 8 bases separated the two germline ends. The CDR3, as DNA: TGTGCCAGCAGCCCACCAGATCAGCCCCAGCATTTT. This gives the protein CASSPPDQPQHF.

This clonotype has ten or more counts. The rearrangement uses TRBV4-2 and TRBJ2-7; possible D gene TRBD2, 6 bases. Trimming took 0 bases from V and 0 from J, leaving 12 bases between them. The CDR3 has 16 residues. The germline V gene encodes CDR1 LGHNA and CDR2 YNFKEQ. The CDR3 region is CASSQEEGSFSYEQYF. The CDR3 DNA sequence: TGTGCCAGCAGCCAAGAGGAGGGATCTTTCTCCTACGAGCAGTACTTC.

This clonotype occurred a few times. CDR3 protein: CADRYLRDKEVHEQYF. Written as DNA, the CDR3 is TGTGCAGATCGCTACCTTCGGGACAAGGAGGTCCACGAGCAGTACTTC. V gene TRBV6-2 or TRBV6-3 combines with J gene TRBJ2-7, with D tentatively TRBD1 (6 bases). The CDR3 totals 16 residues. Looked up from germline, CDR1 is MNHEY and CDR2 is SVGEGT.

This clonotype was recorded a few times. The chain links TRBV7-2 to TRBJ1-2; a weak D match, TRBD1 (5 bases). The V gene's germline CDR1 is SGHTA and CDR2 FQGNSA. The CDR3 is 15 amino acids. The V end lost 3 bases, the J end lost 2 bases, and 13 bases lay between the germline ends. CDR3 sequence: CASSFGRTRNYGYTF. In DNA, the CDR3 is TGTGCCAGCAGCTTTGGCCGGACACGCAACTATGGCTACACCTTC.

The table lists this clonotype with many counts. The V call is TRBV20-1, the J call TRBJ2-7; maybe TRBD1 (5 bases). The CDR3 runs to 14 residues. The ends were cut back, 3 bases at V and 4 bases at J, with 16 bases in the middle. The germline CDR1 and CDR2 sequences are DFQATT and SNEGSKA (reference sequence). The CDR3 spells CSARSFRQTYEQYF. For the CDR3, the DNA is TGCAGTGCTAGGTCCTTCCGACAGACGTACGAGCAGTACTTC.

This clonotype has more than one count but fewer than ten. The CDR3 is CASSSTSRRGIWYGYTF. In nucleotides, the CDR3 is TGTGCCAGCAGTTCCACCTCCCGGCGGGGGATATGGTATGGCTACACCTTC. The chain joins TRBV6-2 or TRBV6-3 to TRBJ1-2, with D perhaps matching TRBD1 (5 bases). Between the trimmed V and J ends, which lost 4 bases and 5 bases, there was a span of 23 bases. Germline CDR1 and CDR2: MNHEY and SVGEGT. This CDR3 is 17 amino acids long.

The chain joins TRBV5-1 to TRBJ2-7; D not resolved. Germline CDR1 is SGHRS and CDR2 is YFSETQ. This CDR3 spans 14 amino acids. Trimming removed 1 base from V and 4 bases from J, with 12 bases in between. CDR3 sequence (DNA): TGCGCCAGCAGCTTGAGTCCTCTTCCTTACGAGCAGTACTTC. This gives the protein CASSLSPLPYEQYF.

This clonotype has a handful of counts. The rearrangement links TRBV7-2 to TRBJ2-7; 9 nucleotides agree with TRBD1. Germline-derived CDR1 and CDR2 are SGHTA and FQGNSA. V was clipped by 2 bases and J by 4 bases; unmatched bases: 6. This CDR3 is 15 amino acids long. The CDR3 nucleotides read TGTGCCAGCAGCTTACGGACAGGGGTCCGATACGAGCAGTACTTC. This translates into CASSLRTGVRYEQYF.

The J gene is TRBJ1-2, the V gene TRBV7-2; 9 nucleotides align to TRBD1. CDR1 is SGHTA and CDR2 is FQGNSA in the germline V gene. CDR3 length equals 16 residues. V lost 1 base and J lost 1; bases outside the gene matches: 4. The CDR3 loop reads CASSLVGGQGNYGYTF. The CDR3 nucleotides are TGTGCCAGCAGCTTAGTAGGGGGACAGGGTAACTATGGCTACACCTTC.

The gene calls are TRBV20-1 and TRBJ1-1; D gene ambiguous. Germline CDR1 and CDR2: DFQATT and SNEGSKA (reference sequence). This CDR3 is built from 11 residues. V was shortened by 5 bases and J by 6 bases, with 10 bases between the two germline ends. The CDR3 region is CSASQAAEAFF. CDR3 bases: TGCAGTGCTTCCCAGGCGGCTGAAGCTTTCTTT.

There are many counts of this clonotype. The CDR3 DNA follows: TGCGCCAGCAGCACGGGACAGGGGCCTCCAGATACGCAGTATTTT. It yields the protein CASSTGQGPPDTQYF. V usage is TRBV5-1 and J usage is TRBJ2-3; 10 nucleotides align to TRBD1. Germline V lookup: CDR1 SGHRS, CDR2 YFSETQ. The V and J ends lost 4 bases and 4 bases, in that order; junction bases with no gene match: 6. There are 15 residues in the CDR3.

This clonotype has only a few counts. The CDR3 here is CASSGSQGNTEAFF. For the CDR3, the DNA is TGTGCCAGCAGTGGTTCCCAGGGGAACACTGAAGCTTTCTTT. J is TRBJ1-1 and V is TRBV2, with D possibly TRBD1 on 5 matching bases. With 4 bases removed from V and 1 base from J, the gap between germline ends came to 10 bases. This CDR3 contains 14 residues. Germline loops: CDR1 SNHLY, CDR2 FYNNEI.

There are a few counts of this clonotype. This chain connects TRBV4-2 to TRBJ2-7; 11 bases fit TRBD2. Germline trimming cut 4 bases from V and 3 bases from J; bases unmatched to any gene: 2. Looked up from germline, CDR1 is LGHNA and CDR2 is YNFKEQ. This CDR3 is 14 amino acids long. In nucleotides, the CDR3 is TGTGCCAGCAGCCTGACTAGCGGGATCTACGAGCAGTACTTC. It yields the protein CASSLTSGIYEQYF.

CDR3 in amino acids: CASSPVRGGGEETQYF. CDR3 nucleotide sequence: TGTGCCAGCAGTCCCGTCCGGGGCGGGGGGGAAGAGACCCAGTACTTC. This chain connects TRBV6-1 to TRBJ2-5; 9 bases map to TRBD2. The V gene end was trimmed by 5 bases and the J gene end by 3 bases; junction bases not matched to a gene: 10. CDR3 length: 16 amino acids. CDR1 and CDR2 from the germline V gene are MNHNS and SASEGT.

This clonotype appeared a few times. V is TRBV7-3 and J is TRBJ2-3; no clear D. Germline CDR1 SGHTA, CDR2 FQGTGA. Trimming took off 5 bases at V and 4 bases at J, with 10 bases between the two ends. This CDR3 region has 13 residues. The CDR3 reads CASSPRPSDTQYF. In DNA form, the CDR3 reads TGTGCCAGCAGCCCGAGACCGTCAGATACGCAGTATTTT.